Listed below are T cell receptor beta chains from one sample, sequenced in a study of CXCR3-negative and CXCR3-positive naive CD8 T cells. No DNA is given; TCRdb re-called the 5' RACE reads and lists each CDR3 protein once. The sample yields 65,000 to 75,000 distinct CDR3 sequences, of which the top ten take up approximately 1.5%. Sequencing was done on a sample of naive CXCR3- CD8+ T cells from blood. Receptors originate from a human donor in good health. Some clones in this sample may be carry-over from other donors' samples. Each CDR3 is given with its conserved first and last residue.

V gene	J gene	CDR3 protein
TRBV12-3/TRBV12-4	TRBJ2-2	CASSLGLAGDTGELFF
TRBV4-3	TRBJ2-7	CASSQEILAGDSYEQYF
TRBV7-8	TRBJ2-7	CASSLVSGRAYEQYF
TRBV29-1	TRBJ2-6	CSVTLVAGGGGANVLTF
TRBV28	TRBJ2-2	CASSFKGGELFF
TRBV6-5	TRBJ1-5	CASSRDRAKRICNGNQPQHF
TRBV24-1	TRBJ2-1	CATSDLEPGSEQFF
TRBV9	TRBJ1-2	CASSGTGTAVFRGYTF
TRBV28	TRBJ2-3	CASRIVWGTDTQYF
TRBV20-1	TRBJ1-5	CSARDLGGPNQPQHF
TRBV20-1	TRBJ2-7	CSARDLGYEQYF
TRBV30	TRBJ1-1	CACSQGLQGTEAFF
TRBV12-3/TRBV12-4	TRBJ1-2	CAITFFGGDYGYTF
TRBV5-6	TRBJ2-7	CASSLGTGQGEQYF
TRBV12-3/TRBV12-4	TRBJ2-5	CASRHKWETQYF
TRBV6-2/TRBV6-3	TRBJ2-2	CASRPGQEHTGELFF
TRBV29-1	TRBJ1-1	CSVEDLATEAFF
TRBV11-1	TRBJ2-1	CASSHDRGLGNEQFF
TRBV7-8	TRBJ2-1	CASSRDFEQFF
TRBV7-4	TRBJ2-7	CASSRGRLHEQYF
TRBV12-3/TRBV12-4	TRBJ2-2	CASSLQVGELFF
TRBV20-1	TRBJ2-7	CSAREISGQGAREQYF
TRBV28	TRBJ2-2	CASSWTVTGELFF
TRBV29-1	TRBJ2-2	CSVGQGVAARELFF
TRBV6-6	TRBJ2-3	CASSYYLAGETDTQYF
TRBV3-1	TRBJ2-1	CASSQRHGTSGRYERPGEQFF
TRBV30	TRBJ1-1	CAWTPGGNTEAFF
TRBV5-5	TRBJ2-7	CASSLMGYEQYF
TRBV23-1	TRBJ2-1	CASSQSQGANEQFF
TRBV12-3/TRBV12-4	TRBJ2-1	CASSFWQSNEQFF
TRBV27	TRBJ2-7	CASSLAGDGDEQYF
TRBV7-9	TRBJ2-1	CASSPPTGANEQFF
TRBV7-9	TRBJ1-3	CASSSFQGQGFGNTIYF
TRBV12-3/TRBV12-4	TRBJ2-1	CASSVAGNEQFF
TRBV29-1	TRBJ1-1	CSVEGTGGGNTEAFF
TRBV29-1	TRBJ2-1	CSVDPSGNNEQFF
TRBV6-5	TRBJ2-2	CASSYTPGLLAGELFF
TRBV28	TRBJ2-5	CASAQLTGPPQETQYF
TRBV7-6	TRBJ1-1	CASSLASGEAFF
TRBV5-6	TRBJ2-7	CASSTSSEQYF
TRBV4-1	TRBJ2-2	CASTLTGTPNTGELFF
TRBV4-2	TRBJ1-1	CASSQVIQGGTEAFF
TRBV18	TRBJ2-5	CASSRGLADQETQYF
TRBV28	TRBJ2-2	CASSLFAGQTGELFF
TRBV20-1	TRBJ2-7	CSARAAYEQYF